Each of the 5 T cell receptor beta chains below was sequenced from the same sample in a study of beta chain features in type 1 diabetes. Findings and caveats of the study: When Type 1 diabetes patients were examined, their TCRB CDR3s proved moderately but significantly shorter in all four CD4+ subsets.

Antigens for these TCRs are unknown. Expressed TCRB transcripts were sequenced, since all the RNA that had been isolated was reverse transcribed. The method was immunoSEQ multiplex PCR; TCRdb's version includes in-frame clones alone and lacks a portion of them. The sample contains hundreds of thousands of clones, 11% to 15% of which appear only once. The sample was naive CD4+ T cells from blood. These receptors were obtained from a man aged 18 to 29 with type 1 diabetes.

This clone was seen a handful of times. V and J are TRBV20-1 and TRBJ1-1; D is undetermined. In germline, CDR1 is DFQATT, CDR2 SNEGSKA (reference sequence). V was shortened by 0 bases and J by 5 bases, with 4 bases between the two germline ends. CDR3 length: 11 residues. CDR3 sequence reads: CSARDRTEAFF. CDR3 in DNA: TGCAGTGCTAGAGATCGGACTGAAGCTTTCTTT.

This chain's CDR3 is CASSLAGTGGSYEQYF. In DNA form, the CDR3 reads TGTGCCAGCAGCTTGGCCGGGACAGGGGGTAGCTACGAGCAGTACTTC. The rearrangement joins TRBV5-4 to TRBJ2-7; 11 nucleotides agree with TRBD1. This CDR3 is built from 16 residues. The junction had 5 bases not matched to a gene; V was cut back by 0 bases and J by 3 bases. Looked up from germline, CDR1 is SGHNT and CDR2 is YYREEE (reference sequence).

The gene calls are TRBV30 and TRBJ2-5; D may be TRBD2 (6 bases). This CDR3 spans 11 amino acids. Between the trimmed V and J ends, which lost 8 bases and 11 bases, there was a span of 18 bases. Looked up from germline, CDR1 is GTSNPN and CDR2 is SVGIG (reference sequence). DNA of the CDR3: TGTGCCGGCTTGGTCCAACGGGAGCAGTACTTC. Residues: CAGLVQREQYF.

The chain combines TRBV7-2 with TRBJ1-1; no clear D gene. CDR1 SGHTA and CDR2 FQGNSA come from the germline V gene. V lost 5 bases and J 0 bases, leaving 7 bases between the germline ends. The CDR3 has 13 residues. The CDR3 loop reads CASSKALNTEAFF. Written as DNA, the CDR3 is TGTGCCAGCAGCAAAGCTTTGAACACTGAAGCTTTCTTT.

This clone showed up just a few times. The genes are TRBV30 and TRBJ2-3; no clear D. The CDR3 contains 12 residues. Germline V gene data show CDR1 as GTSNPN and CDR2 as SVGIG (reference sequence). V was clipped by 0 bases and J by 5 bases, with 6 bases between them. CDR3 coding DNA: TGTGCCTGGAGTGTAATACAAGATACGCAGTATTTT. Residues: CAWSVIQDTQYF. Full variable domain (missing parts from reference TRBV30 and TRBJ2-3): SQTIHQWPATLVQPVGSPLSLECTVEGTSNPNLYWYRQAAGRGLQLLFYSVGIGQISSEVPQNLSASRPQDRQFILSSKKLLLSDSGFYLCAWSVIQDTQYFGPGTRLTVL.